The text below deals with one T cell receptor beta chain. This clone was observed a handful of times. Its antigen is currently not known. No clone much larger than this one lies a single base away; base qualities are absent. All of the isolated RNA was reverse transcribed with the High Capacity cDNA Reverse Transcription Kit, so expressed TCRB transcripts were sequenced. Deep immunoSEQ sequencing was applied to naive, central memory and regulatory T cell samples, giving an average of about 3.57 million total reads per sample. After sorted cells were lysed in RLT buffer, RNA was extracted with DNase-treated RNeasy Micro or Mini kits, with the choice depending on cell number. To prevent cross-contamination, each cell subset was processed individually, whereas patient and healthy donor samples were processed jointly. The immunoSEQ multiplex PCR was used to amplify TCRB sequences from cDNA, generating 87-bp fragments that spanned the CDR3 region. Sequencing of the amplicons was done on the Illumina HiSeq platform. The paper's processing steps were these. PCR bias was corrected computationally using synthetic template baselines, and reads within Hamming distance 2 were collapsed, with unmergeable singletons discarded. Reads were aligned to IMGT to assign V, D and J genes, CDR3 length, and insertions or deletions at six rearrangement sites. Within each subset, clonotype counts were normalized to sorted cell number, after which true diversity and Gini coefficients were computed with the tcR R package. The overlap coefficient, calculated on TCRB nucleotide sequences, was used to measure repertoire sharing. TCRdb retrieved this table from immuneACCESS and kept in-frame rearrangements only. Not all clones are present; in checked studies, unresolved V genes account for under half, and no reason is known for the remainder. V, J and clone size derive from that table, while D and trimming were established from the DNA sequence. For this sample there are under 150,000 clones; roughly 17% appear just once. Around 2.5% of the sample belongs to the ten largest clones.

The entry originates in a study of beta chain features in type 1 diabetes (dated by TCRdb to the late 2010s). Some background on the complete study: Patients and healthy donors did not differ in mean age, gender distribution, total cell number or subset yield. A total of under 140,000,000 sorted cells were examined across all samples, and the number of cells per subset was strongly correlated with RNA yield. The study compared TCRB repertoires of sorted circulating CD4+ T cell subsets between recently diagnosed type 1 diabetes patients and matched healthy donors. Naive and central memory subsets were obtained from all 28 donors, but regulatory and stem cell-like memory subsets were isolated from only 8 patients and roughly 8 healthy donors. What the study reported, not specific to this receptor: At VDJ recombination sites, patients with type 1 diabetes made fewer insertions and deleted more nucleotides, a pattern implying thymic rearrangement abnormalities. Shorter templates might be favored by PCR, yet because patient and control samples were amplified and corrected together, any such skew would affect both groups equally. A moderate but significant shortening of TCRB CDR3 length was observed in type 1 diabetes patients in all four CD4+ subsets. Because small numbers of individuals were included in the HLA sub-analyses, any influence of HLA type on TCRB rearrangement was left unresolved. Sequencing cDNA rather than genomic DNA could over-represent highly expressing activated cells, although activation and CD3 levels did not differ between groups. The naive, central memory and regulatory TCRB repertoires appeared to resemble one another more closely among patients than among healthy donors.

From each donor, a single peripheral blood sample of 90 to 150 mL on average was drawn into heparinised tubes. Naive, central memory, regulatory and stem cell-like memory CD4+ T cells were sorted on a BD FACSAria II using a panel including CD45RO, CCR7, CD25, CD127, CD95 and CD27. Purity was above 95% for every sorted population. PBMCs were separated immediately by Lymphoprep density gradient centrifugation and were stained directly, without being cultured. So that batch effects would be minimized, each experiment stained and sorted samples in pairs, pairing one healthy donor with one patient. The germline V gene (reference sequence) specifies GTSNPN as CDR1 and SVGIG as CDR2. Taken from cysteine to phenylalanine, the CDR3 has 13 residues. Only the CDR3 DNA stays, 39 bases, in frame from base 1. Trimming takes 0 bases from V and 4 bases from J, and the germline ends sit 9 bases apart.

The chain employs TRBV30 and TRBJ2-5; TRBD2 is a weak D gene call, 6 bases matching. This TCR was recovered from a man aged 18-30 years with type 1 diabetes. The sample was central memory CD4+ T cells from blood. The DNA reads TGTGCCTGGAGTGTTGGGGGAGGAGAGACCCAGTACTTC. Translated, this is CAWSVGGGETQYF.